This is a list of T cell receptor beta chains from one sample in a study of cytomegalovirus exposure and HLA in healthy donors. Sequencing was performed with immunoSEQ multiplex PCR; in TCRdb, only in-frame clones are kept and a portion is missing. The sample's table shows about 150,000 clones. The sequenced sample was PBMCs. The receptor set was obtained from a woman between 50 and 59 years old in good health and CMV-seronegative. The CDR3 runs from the conserved cysteine through the conserved F or W. Each record gives: CDR3 length, J gene, V gene, D gene, CDR3 DNA, CDR3 protein. A D gene is named only where the DNA matches it firmly.

14 TRBJ1-5 TRBV4-1 TRBD1 TGCGCCAGCAGCCGAGGACAGGGCAATCAGCCCCAGCATTTT CASSRGQGNQPQHF
16 TRBJ2-3 TRBV5-4 - TGTGCCAGCAGCTTGGGTGTCAATTCGGGCACAGATACGCAGTATTTT CASSLGVNSGTDTQYF
16 TRBJ1-2 TRBV18 - TGTGCCAGCTCACCACCTCGGTTAGGGGTAAACTATGGCTACACCTTC CASSPPRLGVNYGYTF
14 TRBJ2-5 TRBV5-1 - TGCGCCAGCAGCCTGACAGACACCCAAGAGACCCAGTACTTC CASSLTDTQETQYF
18 TRBJ1-1 TRBV15 TRBD1 TGTGCCACCAGCAGAGCCTTCCAGACAGGGAACGGATTCACTGAAGCTTTCTTT CATSRAFQTGNGFTEAFF
12 TRBJ1-2 TRBV7-2 - TGTGCCAGCAGCCTTTCGGGGGGGGGCTACACCTTC CASSLSGGGYTF
16 TRBJ2-1 TRBV11-2 TRBD2 TGTGCCAGCAGCTTAGGGACTAGCGGCTCCTACAATGAGCAGTTCTTC CASSLGTSGSYNEQFF
14 TRBJ1-1 TRBV2 TRBD1 TGTGCCAGCAGGAGGGACAGAGAGAACACTGAAGCTTTCTTT CASRRDRENTEAFF
13 TRBJ2-7 TRBV7-8 TRBD2 TGTGCCAGCAGCCGCGGACTAGCTTACGAGCAGTACTTC CASSRGLAYEQYF
15 TRBJ2-5 TRBV15 - TGTGCCACCAGCAAGACGTCCGGGGTAATGGAGACCCAGTACTTC CATSKTSGVMETQYF
13 TRBJ2-7 TRBV5-8 - TGTGCCAGCAGCTTGGACGGCTCCTACGAGCAGTACTTC CASSLDGSYEQYF
17 TRBJ1-2 TRBV27 TRBD1 TGTGCCAGCAGTTTATCGTACGCGCAGGGGGCAAGGTATGGCTACACCTTC CASSLSYAQGARYGYTF
15 TRBJ1-2 TRBV4-1 TRBD1 TGCGCCAGCAGCCAAACCACCGGGACAGTAGGAGGCTACACCTTC CASSQTTGTVGGYTF
12 TRBJ1-1 TRBV28 TRBD1 TGTGCCAGCAGTTTACGACAGGGGCAAGCTTTCTTT CASSLRQGQAFF
13 TRBJ2-3 TRBV5-6 TRBD2 TGTGCCAGCAGCCGGGCGGGACTAGCTTCGCAGTATTTT CASSRAGLASQYF
13 TRBJ2-1 TRBV29-1 - TGCAGCGTTAGTTATCAGGTAAACAATGAGCAGTTCTTC CSVSYQVNNEQFF
15 TRBJ2-1 TRBV7-2 TRBD2 TGTGCCAGCAGCTTTTCCGGGACTAGCGGCACTGAGCAGTTCTTC CASSFSGTSGTEQFF
15 TRBJ1-5 TRBV7-2 TRBD1 TGTGCCAGCAGCTTAGAGGGGACAGGTAATCAGCCCCAGCATTTT CASSLEGTGNQPQHF
16 TRBJ2-3 TRBV5-1 - TGCGCCAGCAGCTTGGCCTTCGACAGTGGTGCAGATACGCAGTATTTT CASSLAFDSGADTQYF
15 TRBJ1-1 TRBV27 - TGTGCCAGCAGGACCCTTCAGGGTTTTGGCACTGAAGCTTTCTTT CASRTLQGFGTEAFF
13 TRBJ2-5 TRBV5-6 - TGTGCCAGCAGCTCCCGGGATGAAGAGACCCAGTACTTC CASSSRDEETQYF
17 TRBJ2-5 TRBV7-7 TRBD2 TGTGCCAGCAGCCCACGGGTCCGAAGCGGGACCGCAGAGACCCAGTACTTC CASSPRVRSGTAETQYF
12 TRBJ1-2 TRBV19 - TGTGCCAGTAGTCGCGGGGACTATGGCTACACCTTC CASSRGDYGYTF
15 TRBJ1-2 TRBV30 TRBD1 TGTGCCTGGAGTCCAGGGACAGCTTTTAACTATGGCTACACCTTC CAWSPGTAFNYGYTF
13 TRBJ1-2 TRBV7-2 - TGTGCCAGCAGCGCCACCAGGGTCAATGGCTACACCTTC CASSATRVNGYTF
13 TRBJ1-2 TRBV6-5 TRBD1 TGTGCCAGCAGTTCGACCAGGGGGCAGAGCTACACCTTC CASSSTRGQSYTF
14 TRBJ1-5 TRBV30 - TGTGCCTGGAGTGCATCCGGGACTCAACGGCCCCAGCATTTT CAWSASGTQRPQHF
16 TRBJ1-1 TRBV5-4 TRBD1 TGTGCCAGCAGCTCAGACAGGGGGATGAGGAACACTGAAGCTTTCTTT CASSSDRGMRNTEAFF
11 TRBJ1-2 TRBV20-1 TRBD1 TGCAGTGCGCCCAGGGGGTATGGCTACACCTTC CSAPRGYGYTF
14 TRBJ1-2 TRBV7-2 - TGTGCCAGCAGCTTCGGGAGCTCTAACTATGGCTACACCTTC CASSFGSSNYGYTF
17 TRBJ2-1 TRBV5-1 TRBD2 TGCGCCAGCAGCCCTATTAGGGAGCGGGGGACGTACAATGAGCAGTTCTTC CASSPIRERGTYNEQFF
13 TRBJ1-2 TRBV5-6 - TGTGCCAGCAGCCGACAGGTGAACTATGGCTACACCTTC CASSRQVNYGYTF
14 TRBJ2-1 TRBV2 - TGTGCCAGTACCCGGGGTACTGCTTACAATGAGCAGTTCTTC CASTRGTAYNEQFF
13 TRBJ2-1 TRBV18 TRBD2 TGTGCCAGCTCATCACTAGCGGGAGGTGAGCAGTTCTTC CASSSLAGGEQFF
14 TRBJ1-4 TRBV19 - TGTGCCAGTTCCTTAAGCATAACTAATGAAAAACTGTTTTTT CASSLSITNEKLFF
19 TRBJ1-2 TRBV28 TRBD1 TGTGCCAGCAGTTTGCCAACCAGTTTCCGGGACAGGATGGCCTATGGCTACACCTTC CASSLPTSFRDRMAYGYTF